This TCR beta chain stems from a study of monozygotic twins with inflammatory bowel disease. The authors made each sample's cDNA in eight separate reactions. Each UMI harboured a 6-nucleotide sample barcode and was appended via template switching. One entry per CDR3 protein, without DNA, is what TCRdb gives after re-calling the 5' RACE reads. Its table lists about 380,000 distinct CDR3 sequences. Looked up from germline, CDR1 is MGHDK and CDR2 is SYGVNS. The CDR3 totals 12 residues. The sequence was collected from a human donor with ulcerative colitis or Crohn's disease, or a healthy co-twin of an affected twin (not recorded which). The chain is built from TRBV25-1 and TRBJ1-6. What was sequenced was blood. CDR3 residues: CASSEYSSPLHF.